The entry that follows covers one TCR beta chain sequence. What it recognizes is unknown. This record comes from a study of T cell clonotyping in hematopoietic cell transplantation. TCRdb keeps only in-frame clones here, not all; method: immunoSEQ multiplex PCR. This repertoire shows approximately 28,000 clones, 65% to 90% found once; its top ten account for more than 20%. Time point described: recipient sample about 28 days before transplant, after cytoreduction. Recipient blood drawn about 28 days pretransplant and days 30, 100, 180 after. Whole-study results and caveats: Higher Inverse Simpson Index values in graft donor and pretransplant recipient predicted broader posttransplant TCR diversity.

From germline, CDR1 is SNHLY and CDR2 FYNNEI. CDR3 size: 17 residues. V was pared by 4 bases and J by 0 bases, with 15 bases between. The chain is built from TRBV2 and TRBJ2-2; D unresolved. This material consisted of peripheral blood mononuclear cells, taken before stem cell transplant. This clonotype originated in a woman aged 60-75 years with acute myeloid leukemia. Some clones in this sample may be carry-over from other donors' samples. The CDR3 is CASSGFGRNSNTGELFF. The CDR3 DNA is TGTGCCAGCAGTGGGTTCGGCAGAAACTCGAACACCGGGGAGCTGTTTTTT.